This TCR beta chain emerged from a study of T cell changes during pregnancy in multiple sclerosis. Here immunoSEQ multiplex PCR was the method, and the copy in TCRdb shows in-frame clones only, minus some. The data show some 50,000 clones, about 91% seen once. Germline V CDR1 and CDR2: MNHNS, SASEGT. After removal of 9 bases from V and 6 bases from J, the junction contained 3 bases not matched to a gene. This CDR3 contains 11 residues. The input for sequencing was CD8+ T cells from peripheral blood mononuclear cells, taken in the second trimester of pregnancy. The source of this sequence is a female donor with multiple sclerosis, enrolled in a pregnancy study. This chain links TRBV6-1 with TRBJ1-2; 8 bases are a match to TRBD1. CDR3 protein: CASTQGDGYTF. The CDR3 DNA is TGTGCCAGTACACAGGGGGATGGCTACACCTTC.